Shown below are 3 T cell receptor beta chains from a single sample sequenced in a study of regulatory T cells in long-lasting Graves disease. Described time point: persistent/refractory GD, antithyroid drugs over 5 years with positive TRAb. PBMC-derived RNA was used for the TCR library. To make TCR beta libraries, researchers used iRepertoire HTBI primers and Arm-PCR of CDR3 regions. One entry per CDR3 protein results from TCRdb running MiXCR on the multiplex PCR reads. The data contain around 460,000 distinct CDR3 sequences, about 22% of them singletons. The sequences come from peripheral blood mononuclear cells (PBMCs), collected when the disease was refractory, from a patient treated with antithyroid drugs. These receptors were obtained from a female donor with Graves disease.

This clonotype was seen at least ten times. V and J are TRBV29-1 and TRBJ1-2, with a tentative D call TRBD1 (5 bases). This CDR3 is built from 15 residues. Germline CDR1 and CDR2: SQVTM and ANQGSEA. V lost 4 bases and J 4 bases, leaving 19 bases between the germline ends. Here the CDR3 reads CSVGGSPTETYGYTF. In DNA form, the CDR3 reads TGCAGCGTTGGGGGGTCACCCACAGAAACCTATGGCTACACCTTC.

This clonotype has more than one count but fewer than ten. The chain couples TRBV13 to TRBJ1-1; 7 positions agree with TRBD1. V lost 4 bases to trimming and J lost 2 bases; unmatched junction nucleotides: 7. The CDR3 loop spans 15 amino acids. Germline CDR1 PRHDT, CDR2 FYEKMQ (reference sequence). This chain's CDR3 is CASSSRGAGNTEAFF. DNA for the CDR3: TGTGCCAGCAGCTCCAGGGGGGCGGGTAACACTGAAGCTTTCTTT.

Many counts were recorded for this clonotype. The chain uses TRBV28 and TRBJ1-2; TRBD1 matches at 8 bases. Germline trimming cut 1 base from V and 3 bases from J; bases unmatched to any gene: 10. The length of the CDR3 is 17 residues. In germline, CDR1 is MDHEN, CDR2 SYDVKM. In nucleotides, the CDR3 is TGTGCCAGCAGTTTATTGACAGGGGACCTTGGGTACTATGGCTACACCTTC. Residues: CASSLLTGDLGYYGYTF.